The clone carrying this T cell receptor beta chain was counted a few times. TCRdb re-analysed the RT-PCR reads in MiXCR, keeping a single row per CDR3 protein. The data contain hundreds of thousands of distinct CDR3 sequences, 13% to 15% of them singletons. V shed 1 base, J shed 6 bases, and the junction held 9 bases outside the gene matches. The CDR3 runs to 16 residues. The source is a female donor in good health, serving as a healthy control. Specimen: memory CD4+ T cells from blood. This chain uses TRBV12-3 or TRBV12-4 with TRBJ1-5; 7 nucleotides line up with TRBD1. DNA for the CDR3: TGTGCCAGCAGTTTAGGGAGTGACAGGGTAGGTCAGCCCCAGCATTTT. This codes for CASSLGSDRVGQPQHF.